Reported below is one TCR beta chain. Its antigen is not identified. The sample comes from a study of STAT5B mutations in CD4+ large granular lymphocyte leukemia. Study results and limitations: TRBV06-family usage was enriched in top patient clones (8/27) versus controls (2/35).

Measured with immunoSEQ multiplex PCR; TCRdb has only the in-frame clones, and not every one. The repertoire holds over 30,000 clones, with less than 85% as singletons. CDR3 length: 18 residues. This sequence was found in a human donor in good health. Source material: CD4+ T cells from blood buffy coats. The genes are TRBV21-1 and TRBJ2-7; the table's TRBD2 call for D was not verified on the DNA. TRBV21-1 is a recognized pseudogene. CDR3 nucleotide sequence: TGTGCCAGCAGCAAGCCCCCTAGCGGGGCGCTACCATCCTACGAGCAGTACTTC. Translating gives CASSKPPSGALPSYEQYF.